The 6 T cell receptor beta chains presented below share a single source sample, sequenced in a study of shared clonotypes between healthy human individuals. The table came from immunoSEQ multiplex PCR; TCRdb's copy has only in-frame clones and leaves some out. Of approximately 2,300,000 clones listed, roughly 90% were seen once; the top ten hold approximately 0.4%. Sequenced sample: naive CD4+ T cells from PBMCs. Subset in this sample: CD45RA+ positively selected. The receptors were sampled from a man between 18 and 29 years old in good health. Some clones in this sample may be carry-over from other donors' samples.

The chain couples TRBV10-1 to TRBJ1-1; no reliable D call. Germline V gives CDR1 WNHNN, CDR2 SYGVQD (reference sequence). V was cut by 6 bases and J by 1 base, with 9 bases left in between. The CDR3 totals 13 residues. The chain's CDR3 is CASRGDGNTEAFF. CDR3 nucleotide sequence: TGCGCCAGCAGAGGAGACGGGAACACTGAAGCTTTCTTT.

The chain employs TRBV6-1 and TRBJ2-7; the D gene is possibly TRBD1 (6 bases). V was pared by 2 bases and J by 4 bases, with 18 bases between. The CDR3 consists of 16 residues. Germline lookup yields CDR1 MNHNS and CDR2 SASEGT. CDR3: CASSELVVRGGYEQYF. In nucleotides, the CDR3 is TGTGCCAGCAGTGAACTTGTGGTCAGGGGTGGGTACGAGCAGTACTTC.

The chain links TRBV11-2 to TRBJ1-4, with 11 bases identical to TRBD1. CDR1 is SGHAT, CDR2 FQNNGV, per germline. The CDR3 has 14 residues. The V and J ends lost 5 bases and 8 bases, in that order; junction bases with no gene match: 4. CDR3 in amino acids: CASSPGQGGEKLFF. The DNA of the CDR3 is TGTGCCAGCAGCCCGGGACAGGGGGGGGAAAAACTGTTTTTT.

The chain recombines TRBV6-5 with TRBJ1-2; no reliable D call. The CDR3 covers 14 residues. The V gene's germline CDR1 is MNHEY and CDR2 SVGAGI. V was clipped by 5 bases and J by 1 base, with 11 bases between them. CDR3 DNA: TGTGCCAGCAGTACCAACAGAATTAACTATGGCTACACCTTC. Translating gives CASSTNRINYGYTF.

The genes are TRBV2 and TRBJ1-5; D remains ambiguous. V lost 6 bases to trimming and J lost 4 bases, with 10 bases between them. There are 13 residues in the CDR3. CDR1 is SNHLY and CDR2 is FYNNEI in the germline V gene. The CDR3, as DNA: TGTGCCAGCAGACTTGACCTGAATCAGCCCCAGCATTTT. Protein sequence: CASRLDLNQPQHF.

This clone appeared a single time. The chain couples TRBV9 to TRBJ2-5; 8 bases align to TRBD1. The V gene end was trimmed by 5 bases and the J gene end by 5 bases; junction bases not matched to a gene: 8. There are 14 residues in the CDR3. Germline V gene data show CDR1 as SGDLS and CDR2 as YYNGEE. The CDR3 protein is CASSEGQAWETQYF. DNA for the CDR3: TGTGCCAGCAGTGAGGGACAGGCCTGGGAGACCCAGTACTTC. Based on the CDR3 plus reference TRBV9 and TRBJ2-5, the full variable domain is DSGVTQTPKHLITATGQRVTLRCSPRSGDLSVYWYQQSLDQGLQFLIQYYNGEERAKGNILERFSAQQFPDLHSELNLSSLELGDSALYFCASSEGQAWETQYFGPGTRLLVL.